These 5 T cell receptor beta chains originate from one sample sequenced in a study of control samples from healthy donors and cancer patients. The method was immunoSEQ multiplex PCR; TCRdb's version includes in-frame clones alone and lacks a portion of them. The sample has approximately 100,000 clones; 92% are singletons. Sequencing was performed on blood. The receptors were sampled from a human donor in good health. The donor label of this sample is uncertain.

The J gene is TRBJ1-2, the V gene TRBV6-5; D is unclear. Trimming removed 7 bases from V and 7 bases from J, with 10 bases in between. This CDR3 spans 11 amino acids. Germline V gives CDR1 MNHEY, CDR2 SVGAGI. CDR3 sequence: CASTASRGYTF. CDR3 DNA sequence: TGTGCCAGCACCGCAAGTCGTGGCTACACCTTC.

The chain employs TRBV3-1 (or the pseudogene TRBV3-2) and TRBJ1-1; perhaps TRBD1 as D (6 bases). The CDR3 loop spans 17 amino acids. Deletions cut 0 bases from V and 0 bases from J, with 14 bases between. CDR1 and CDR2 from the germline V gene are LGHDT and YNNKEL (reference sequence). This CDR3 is CASSQDVRGNLNTEAFF. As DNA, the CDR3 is TGTGCCAGCAGCCAAGATGTGAGGGGGAATTTGAACACTGAAGCTTTCTTT.

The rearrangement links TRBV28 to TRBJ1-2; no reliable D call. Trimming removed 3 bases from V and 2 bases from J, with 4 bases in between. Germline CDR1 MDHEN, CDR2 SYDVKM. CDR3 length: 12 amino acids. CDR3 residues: CASSFYNYGYTF. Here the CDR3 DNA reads TGTGCCAGCAGTTTTTACAACTATGGCTACACCTTC.

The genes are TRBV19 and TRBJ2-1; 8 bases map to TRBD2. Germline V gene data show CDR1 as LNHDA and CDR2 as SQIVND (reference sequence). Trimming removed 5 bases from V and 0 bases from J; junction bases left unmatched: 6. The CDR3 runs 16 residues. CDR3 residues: CASSDRGGSSYNEQFF. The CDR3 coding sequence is TGTGCCAGTAGTGACCGCGGGGGGAGCTCCTACAATGAGCAGTTCTTC.

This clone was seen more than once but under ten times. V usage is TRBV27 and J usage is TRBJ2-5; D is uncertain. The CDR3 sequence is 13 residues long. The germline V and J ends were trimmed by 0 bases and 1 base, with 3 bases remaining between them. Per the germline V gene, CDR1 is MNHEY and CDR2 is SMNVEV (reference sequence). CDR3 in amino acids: CASSLSAQETQYF. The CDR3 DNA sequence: TGTGCCAGCAGTTTATCAGCCCAAGAGACCCAGTACTTC.